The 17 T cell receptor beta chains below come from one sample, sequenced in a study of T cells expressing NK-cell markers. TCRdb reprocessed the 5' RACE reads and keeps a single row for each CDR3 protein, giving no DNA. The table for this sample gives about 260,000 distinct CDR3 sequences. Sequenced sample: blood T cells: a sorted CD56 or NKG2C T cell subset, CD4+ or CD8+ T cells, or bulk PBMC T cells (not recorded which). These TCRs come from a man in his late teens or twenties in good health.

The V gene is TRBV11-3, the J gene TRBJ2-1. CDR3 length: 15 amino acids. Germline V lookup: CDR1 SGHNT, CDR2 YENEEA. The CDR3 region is CASSFRQTLSNEQFF.

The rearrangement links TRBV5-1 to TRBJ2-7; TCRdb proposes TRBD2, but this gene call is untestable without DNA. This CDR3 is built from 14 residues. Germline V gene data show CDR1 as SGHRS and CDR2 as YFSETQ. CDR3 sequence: CASRWRGGAYEQYF.

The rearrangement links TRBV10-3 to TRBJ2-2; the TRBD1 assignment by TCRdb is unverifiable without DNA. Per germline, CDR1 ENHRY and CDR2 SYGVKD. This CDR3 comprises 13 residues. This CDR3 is CAIRDRVTGELFF.

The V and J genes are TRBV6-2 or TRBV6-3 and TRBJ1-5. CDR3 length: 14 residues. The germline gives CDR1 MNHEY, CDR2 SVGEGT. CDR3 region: CASRLPGNNQPQHF.

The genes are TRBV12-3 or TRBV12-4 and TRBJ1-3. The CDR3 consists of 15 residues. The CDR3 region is CASSLGRISGNTIYF.

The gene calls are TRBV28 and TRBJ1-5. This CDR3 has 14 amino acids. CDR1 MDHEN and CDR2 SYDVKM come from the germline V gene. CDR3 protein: CASSSVRLGQPQHF. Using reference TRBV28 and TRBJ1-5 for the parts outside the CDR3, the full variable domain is DVKVTQSSRYLVKRTGEKVFLECVQDMDHENMFWYRQDPGLGLRLIYFSYDVKMKEKGDIPEGYSVSREKKERFSLILESASTNQTSMYLCASSSVRLGQPQHFGDGTRLSIL.

The chain's CDR3 is CASSFSSVETQYF. The rearrangement uses TRBV7-8 and TRBJ2-5; TCRdb names TRBD2, which stays unverified in the absence of DNA. CDR1 SGHVS and CDR2 FQNEAQ come from the germline V gene. CDR3 length: 13 amino acids. Drawing the rest from reference TRBV7-8 and TRBJ2-5, the complete variable domain is GAGVSQSPRYKVAKRGQDVALRCDPISGHVSLFWYQQALGQGPEFLTYFQNEAQLDKSGLPSDRFFAERPEGSVSTLKIQRTQQEDSAVYLCASSFSSVETQYFGPGTRLLVL.

The CDR3 is CASSARLAGGTDTQYF. The gene calls are TRBV12-3 or TRBV12-4 and TRBJ2-3; without DNA, the TCRdb call of TRBD2 cannot be checked. The CDR3 extends over 16 amino acids.

CDR3 protein: CSVRAPNTEAFF. The chain is built from TRBV29-1 and TRBJ1-1. CDR1 and CDR2 from the germline V gene are SQVTM and ANQGSEA. This CDR3 contains 12 residues.

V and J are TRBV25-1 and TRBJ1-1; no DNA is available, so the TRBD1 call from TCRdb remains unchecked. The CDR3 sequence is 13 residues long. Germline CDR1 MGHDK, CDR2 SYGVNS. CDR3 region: CASMARSGTEAFF.

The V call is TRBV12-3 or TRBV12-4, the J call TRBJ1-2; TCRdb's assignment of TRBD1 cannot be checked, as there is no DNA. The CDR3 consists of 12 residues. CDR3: CASTRDLYGYTF.

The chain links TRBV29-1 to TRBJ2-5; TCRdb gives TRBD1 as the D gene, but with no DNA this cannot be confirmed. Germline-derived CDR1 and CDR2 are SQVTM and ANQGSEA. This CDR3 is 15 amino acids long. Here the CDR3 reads CSASRHNINGETQYF.

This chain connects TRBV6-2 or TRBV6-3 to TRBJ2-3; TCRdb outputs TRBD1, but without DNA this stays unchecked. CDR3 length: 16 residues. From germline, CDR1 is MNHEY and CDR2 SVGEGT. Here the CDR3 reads CASSYGATDRRDTQYF.

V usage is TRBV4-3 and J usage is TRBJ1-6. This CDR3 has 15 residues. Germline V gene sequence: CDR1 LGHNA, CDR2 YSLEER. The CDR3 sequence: CASSQDPNLGSPLHF.

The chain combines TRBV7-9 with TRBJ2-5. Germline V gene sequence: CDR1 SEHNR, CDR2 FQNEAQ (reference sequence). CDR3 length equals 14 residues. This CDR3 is CASSLAANQETQYF.

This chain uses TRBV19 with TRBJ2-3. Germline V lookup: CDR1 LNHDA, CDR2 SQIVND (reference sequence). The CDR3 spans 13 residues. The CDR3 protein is CASSIDAEPLQYF.

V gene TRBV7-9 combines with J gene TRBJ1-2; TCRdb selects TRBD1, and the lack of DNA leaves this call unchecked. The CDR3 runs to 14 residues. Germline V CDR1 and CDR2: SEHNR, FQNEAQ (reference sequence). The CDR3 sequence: CASSDRGTNYGYTF.